The T cell receptor (beta chain) described here comes from a study of blood T cell repertoires in COVID-19. Study in general: Sites in the United States, Italy and Spain provided acute and convalescent COVID-19 samples. PBMCs, B-cell-depleted T cells, or T cells were the source of the cDNA or gDNA that made up the material.

This CDR3 has 13 residues. V was shortened by 4 bases and J by 2 bases, with 9 bases between the two germline ends. Germline CDR1 is MDHEN and CDR2 is SYDVKM. Original processing notes: The authors estimated nucleated cell counts from reference gene primer amplification. TCRdb's copy holds only in-frame clones and misses some; the assay was immunoSEQ multiplex PCR. That table furnishes V, J and clone size, whereas the DNA furnished D and trimming. This sample carries 150,000 or so clones, 82% of them seen once, and the ten largest clones take roughly 6.4%. The rearrangement joins TRBV28 to TRBJ2-7, with a weak D call TRBD2 (6 bases). Sequencing used peripheral blood. This TCR came from a woman aged 40 to 50 with COVID-19, enrolled during active disease. CDR3 sequence (DNA): TGTGCCAGCAGTTCGGGACTTCCCTACGAGCAGTACTTC. Translation gives CASSSGLPYEQYF.